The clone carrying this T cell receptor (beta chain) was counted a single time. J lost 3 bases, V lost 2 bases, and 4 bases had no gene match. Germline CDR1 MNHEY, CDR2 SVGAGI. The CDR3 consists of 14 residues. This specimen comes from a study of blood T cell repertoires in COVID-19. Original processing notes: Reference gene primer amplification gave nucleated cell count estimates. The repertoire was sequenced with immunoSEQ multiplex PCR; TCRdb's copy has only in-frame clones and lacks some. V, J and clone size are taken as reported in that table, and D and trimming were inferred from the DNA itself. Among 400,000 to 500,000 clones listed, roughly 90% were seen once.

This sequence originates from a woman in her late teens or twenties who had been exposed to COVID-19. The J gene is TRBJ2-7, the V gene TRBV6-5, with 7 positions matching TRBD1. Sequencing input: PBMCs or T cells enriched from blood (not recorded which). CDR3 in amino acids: CASSYDRVGYEQYF. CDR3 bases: TGTGCCAGCAGTTACGACAGGGTAGGCTACGAGCAGTACTTC.